This section outlines one T cell receptor (beta chain) sequence together with its context. Per the germline V gene, CDR1 is KGHSH and CDR2 is LQKENI. Trimming at V came to 1 base and at J to 6 bases, leaving 6 bases not matched to a gene. The CDR3 runs 16 residues. As originally analysed: It was from reference gene primer amplification that nucleated cell counts were estimated. The data were produced by immunoSEQ multiplex PCR, yet TCRdb's version contains in-frame clones alone and is incomplete. V and J calls plus clone size are reproduced from that table; the DNA served to infer D and trimming. The sample has 150,000 or so clones, 75% to 90% seen once. The data derive from a study of blood T cell repertoires in COVID-19. Study background: Some COVID-19 samples were acute and others convalescent; all came from the United States, Italy and Spain. T cells, B-cell-depleted T cells, or PBMCs supplied cDNA or gDNA.

V usage is TRBV18 and J usage is TRBJ1-4, with TRBD1 matching 9 bases. The sequenced material came from peripheral blood. The TCR was taken from a man between 60 and 70 years old with COVID-19, enrolled during active disease. Written as DNA, the CDR3 is TGTGCCAGCTCACCACTACCCCGGACAGGGGATGAAAAACTGTTTTTT. This sequence encodes CASSPLPRTGDEKLFF.